Each of the 29 T cell receptor beta chains below was sequenced from the same sample in a study of CD8+ T cells in alopecia areata. RNA was extracted and reverse transcribed into cDNA as the sequencing template. The method was immunoSEQ multiplex PCR; TCRdb's version includes in-frame clones alone and lacks a portion of them. The sample lists 150,000 or so clones, about 47% occurring once. The sequencing used CD8+ T cells sorted from blood, collected at week 0. The receptors here all came from a human donor with alopecia areata.

The V call is TRBV6-1, the J call TRBJ2-1; no definite D call. Germline V gives CDR1 MNHNS, CDR2 SASEGT. V lost 2 bases and J 4 bases, leaving 3 bases between the germline ends. This CDR3 is 12 amino acids long. The CDR3: CASSERYNEQFF. CDR3 in DNA: TGTGCCAGCAGTGAAAGGTACAATGAGCAGTTCTTC.

The chain joins TRBV2 to TRBJ1-1; the D gene is possibly TRBD1 (5 bases). Germline V gene lookup returns CDR1 SNHLY and CDR2 FYNNEI. The V and J ends lost 10 bases and 3 bases respectively, with 15 bases between them. The CDR3 is made up of 13 amino acids. CDR3 sequence reads: CATPRVRDTEAFF. CDR3 sequence (DNA): TGTGCCACCCCTAGGGTCAGGGACACTGAAGCTTTCTTT.

This clone was found a few times. V is TRBV4-1 and J is TRBJ1-6, with a weak D call TRBD1 (5 bases). V was shortened by 0 bases and J by 9 bases, with 15 bases between the two germline ends. The CDR3 loop spans 16 amino acids. CDR1 and CDR2 from the germline V gene are MGHRA and YSYEKL. The chain's CDR3 is CASSQDGKGIGSPLHF. The CDR3 nucleotides read TGCGCCAGCAGCCAAGATGGGAAGGGGATCGGTTCACCCCTCCACTTT.

This clone has only a few counts. The chain combines TRBV4-3 with TRBJ2-7; the match to TRBD2 covers 9 bases. In germline, CDR1 is LGHNA, CDR2 YSLEER. The CDR3 has 15 residues. V trimming: 3 bases; J trimming: 1 base; junction bases outside the gene matches: 4. DNA for the CDR3: TGCGCCAGCAGCCAGGGACTAGCTGCTTCCTACGAGCAGTACTTC. Translating gives CASSQGLAASYEQYF.

This sequence joins TRBV19 and TRBJ1-5; D unclear. This CDR3 is built from 12 residues. The V gene lost 7 bases and the J gene lost 0 bases, with 4 bases spanning the gap. The germline V gene encodes CDR1 LNHDA and CDR2 SQIVND (reference sequence). The CDR3 DNA sequence: TGTGCCAGTAAGGTTAGCAATCAGCCCCAGCATTTT. This gives the protein CASKVSNQPQHF.

CDR3 amino acids: CASSQPQLGLAGQETQYF. The DNA for the CDR3 is TGTGCCAGCAGCCAGCCCCAACTAGGACTAGCGGGACAAGAGACCCAGTACTTC. The chain uses TRBV4-2 and TRBJ2-5, with 12 bases lining up with TRBD2. Germline V gene lookup returns CDR1 LGHNA and CDR2 YNFKEQ. Unmatched junction bases numbered 10, after V lost 3 bases and J lost 2 bases. This CDR3 has 18 residues.

The chain uses TRBV5-6 and TRBJ1-5; maybe TRBD1 (6 bases). CDR3 length: 13 amino acids. The V and J ends lost 4 bases and 5 bases respectively, with 10 bases between them. From germline, CDR1 is SGHDT and CDR2 YYEEEE. The CDR3 DNA follows: TGTGCCAGCAGCGCACAGGGCCATCAGCCCCAGCATTTT. Amino acid sequence: CASSAQGHQPQHF.

The V gene is TRBV29-1, the J gene TRBJ2-7; D is perhaps TRBD1 or TRBD2 (7 bases each). This CDR3 is 13 amino acids long. V dropped 7 bases and J dropped 2 bases, with 15 bases sitting between them. CDR1 and CDR2 (germline): SQVTM, ANQGSEA. DNA for the CDR3: TGCAGCGCGACAGGGACTACTACCTACGAGCAGTACTTC. It is translated as CSATGTTTYEQYF.

This sequence joins TRBV30 and TRBJ2-7; TRBD1 matches 9 bases. Looked up from germline, CDR1 is GTSNPN and CDR2 is SVGIG (reference sequence). CDR3 length equals 15 residues. Losses at the gene ends were 1 base for V and 5 bases for J; bases not matched to a gene: 9. In DNA form, the CDR3 reads TGTGCCTGGAGTGGCTTCGGGACAGGGTTCAACGAGCAGTACTTC. Its translation: CAWSGFGTGFNEQYF. Filled out from reference TRBV30 and TRBJ2-7, the complete variable domain reads SQTIHQWPATLVQPVGSPLSLECTVEGTSNPNLYWYRQAAGRGLQLLFYSVGIGQISSEVPQNLSASRPQDRQFILSSKKLLLSDSGFYLCAWSGFGTGFNEQYFGPGTRLTVT.

The chain carries TRBV30 and TRBJ2-7; 7 positions agree with TRBD1. This CDR3 comprises 13 residues. Germline CDR1 and CDR2: GTSNPN and SVGIG (reference sequence). Unmatched junction bases numbered 7, after V lost 2 bases and J lost 6 bases. The CDR3, as DNA: TGTGCCTGGAGTCCCAGGGGGATTACCGAGCAGTACTTC. It specifies CAWSPRGITEQYF.

This clone was seen only a few times. V gene TRBV27 combines with J gene TRBJ1-2, with D possibly being TRBD1 (5 bases). This CDR3 region has 13 residues. The V end lost 5 bases, the J end lost 3 bases, and 10 bases lay between the germline ends. The germline CDR1 and CDR2 sequences are MNHEY and SMNVEV (reference sequence). CDR3 DNA: TGTGCCAGCAGTCCGACAGACGACTATGGCTACACCTTC. Translated: CASSPTDDYGYTF.

The genes are TRBV5-4 and TRBJ1-2; a possible D gene is TRBD1 (5 bases). Trimming removed 0 bases at V and 5 bases at J, with 11 bases between. There are 14 residues in the CDR3. The germline CDR1 and CDR2 sequences are SGHNT and YYREEE (reference sequence). The CDR3 DNA reads as TGTGCCAGCAGCTTGGACAGGCGGGGATATGGCTACACCTTC. Its protein is CASSLDRRGYGYTF.

The chain recombines TRBV30 with TRBJ2-7, with a tentative D call TRBD1 (6 bases). V shed 5 bases and J shed 2 bases, with 13 bases lying between them. Germline loops: CDR1 GTSNPN, CDR2 SVGIG (reference sequence). The CDR3 loop spans 13 amino acids. The CDR3 is CAWGQLSPYEQYF. CDR3 DNA sequence: TGTGCCTGGGGACAGCTCAGTCCCTACGAGCAGTACTTC.

Here the CDR3 reads CASSVADSNQPQHF. The CDR3 DNA sequence: TGTGCCAGCAGCGTAGCTGACAGCAATCAGCCCCAGCATTTT. The rearrangement joins TRBV9 to TRBJ1-5, with no clear D. Trimming stripped 0 bases from V and 1 base from J, with 5 bases between. Germline V gives CDR1 SGDLS, CDR2 YYNGEE. The CDR3 covers 14 residues.

V gene TRBV30 combines with J gene TRBJ1-4, with a weak D call TRBD1 (5 bases). The CDR3 runs to 13 residues. The germline V gene has CDR1 GTSNPN and CDR2 SVGIG (reference sequence). V was shortened by 0 bases and J by 8 bases, with 10 bases between the two germline ends. This CDR3 reads CAWSVPGDEKLFF. CDR3 DNA: TGTGCCTGGAGTGTACCGGGGGACGAAAAACTGTTTTTT.

The chain couples TRBV10-3 to TRBJ1-1; no definite D call. V shed 6 bases and J shed 5 bases, with 13 bases lying between them. The CDR3 spans 13 residues. Per germline, CDR1 ENHRY and CDR2 SYGVKD. The CDR3 bases are TGTGCCATCAGGGAAACCCTGGGTACTGAAGCTTTCTTT. Amino acids: CAIRETLGTEAFF.

This chain connects TRBV10-3 to TRBJ2-2, with D tentatively TRBD1 (5 bases). The germline CDR1 and CDR2 sequences are ENHRY and SYGVKD. The V and J ends lost 11 bases and 3 bases respectively, with 10 bases between them. This CDR3 spans 12 amino acids. The CDR3 region is CAGGQHTGELFF. CDR3 coding DNA: TGTGCCGGCGGACAACACACCGGGGAGCTGTTTTTT.

The V and J genes are TRBV30 and TRBJ1-6; D is uncertain. The CDR3 runs 13 residues. V lost 4 bases and J 9 bases, leaving 13 bases between the germline ends. Per the germline V gene, CDR1 is GTSNPN and CDR2 is SVGIG (reference sequence). The CDR3 here is CAWTSMGISPLHF. For the CDR3, the DNA is TGTGCCTGGACCTCAATGGGGATTTCACCCCTCCACTTT.

This CDR3 reads CAWKRGQTNTEAFF. CDR3 bases: TGTGCCTGGAAGAGGGGACAGACGAACACTGAAGCTTTCTTT. This chain uses TRBV30 with TRBJ1-1; TRBD1 agrees at 7 bases. Per germline, CDR1 GTSNPN and CDR2 SVGIG (reference sequence). The CDR3 totals 14 residues. V shed 4 bases and J 1 base; nucleotides not matched to a gene: 6.

This clone has only one observation. The J gene is TRBJ1-2, the V gene TRBV5-6; D not resolved. From germline, CDR1 is SGHDT and CDR2 YYEEEE. The length of the CDR3 is 13 residues. The germline V and J ends were trimmed by 3 bases and 2 bases, with 8 bases remaining between them. DNA of the CDR3: TGTGCCAGCAGCTGGGCGGGGAACTATGGCTACACCTTC. This encodes CASSWAGNYGYTF.

This clone was detected only a few times. V usage is TRBV29-1 and J usage is TRBJ2-5, with 7 positions matching TRBD1. The V gene's germline CDR1 is SQVTM and CDR2 ANQGSEA. With 7 bases clipped from V and 2 bases from J, the junction kept 4 bases outside the gene matches. The CDR3 spans 12 residues. The CDR3 spells CSARGQQETQYF. For the CDR3, the DNA is TGCAGCGCTCGGGGACAGCAAGAGACCCAGTACTTC.

This rearrangement joins TRBV11-2 to TRBJ2-7; D remains unclear. Trimming removed 5 bases from V and 2 bases from J, with 7 bases in between. CDR3 length: 12 residues. Per the germline V gene, CDR1 is SGHAT and CDR2 is FQNNGV. The CDR3 DNA is TGTGCCAGCAGCCCTTCTACCTACGAGCAGTACTTC. It yields the protein CASSPSTYEQYF.

This clone came up once. The V and J genes are TRBV25-1 and TRBJ2-7; TRBD1 might be the D (5 bases). Germline V gives CDR1 MGHDK, CDR2 SYGVNS. V was pared by 7 bases and J by 0 bases, with 13 bases between. CDR3 length: 14 amino acids. The CDR3 spells CASTDSGFSYEQYF. CDR3 DNA: TGTGCCAGCACCGATTCAGGGTTCTCCTACGAGCAGTACTTC.

There are a few counts of this clone. The CDR3 DNA is TGCAGCGCCGAAAGCGGGGTCGGCTACACCTTC. It is translated as CSAESGVGYTF. The genes are TRBV29-1 and TRBJ1-2, with unresolved D. Germline V CDR1 and CDR2: SQVTM, ANQGSEA. There are 11 residues in the CDR3. The V end lost 7 bases, the J end lost 8 bases, and 14 bases lay between the germline ends.

This sequence joins TRBV10-2 and TRBJ2-2; D is perhaps TRBD2 (6 bases). CDR1 is WSHSY and CDR2 is SAAADI in the germline V gene. The CDR3 covers 14 residues. V lost 8 bases, J lost 6 bases, and 16 bases lay in between. CDR3 in DNA: TGCGCCAGCGGGGAACTAGCCCCCGCCGGGGAGCTGTTTTTT. Protein product: CASGELAPAGELFF.

V usage is TRBV4-1 and J usage is TRBJ1-6, with 7 nucleotides matching TRBD1. From germline, CDR1 is MGHRA and CDR2 YSYEKL. With 0 bases clipped from V and 6 bases from J, the junction kept 5 bases outside the gene matches. CDR3 length: 16 residues. The CDR3, as DNA: TGCGCCAGCAGCCAAGATGGGCAGGGGGTTAATTCACCCCTCCACTTT. It encodes CASSQDGQGVNSPLHF.

The rearrangement uses TRBV4-2 and TRBJ2-5, with a possible D match to TRBD2 (7 bases). Deletions cut 3 bases from V and 5 bases from J, with 16 bases between. The CDR3 spans 15 residues. Germline V lookup: CDR1 LGHNA, CDR2 YNFKEQ. The CDR3 bases are TGTGCCAGCAGCCAGGAACCCGGGGGGCCCGAGACCCAGTACTTC. Translation gives CASSQEPGGPETQYF.

In the case of this clone: Other DNA variants within this sample encode the same CDR3. DNA of the CDR3: TGTGCCAGCAGCTTAGCAGGCCAGCCCCAGCATTTT. Translated, it gives CASSLAGQPQHF. The V gene is TRBV7-9, the J gene TRBJ1-5; D gene uncertain. Germline values: CDR1 SEHNR, CDR2 FQNEAQ (reference sequence). With 0 bases removed from V and 7 bases from J, the gap between germline ends came to 4 bases. CDR3 size: 12 residues.

The chain's CDR3 is CASSFGTGTTGELFF. For the CDR3, the DNA is TGCGCCAGCAGCTTCGGGACAGGGACCACCGGGGAGCTGTTTTTT. This chain uses TRBV5-1 with TRBJ2-2; 9 bases are a match to TRBD1. Germline trimming cut 2 bases from V and 4 bases from J; bases unmatched to any gene: 3. The CDR3 length is 15 residues. Germline loops: CDR1 SGHRS, CDR2 YFSETQ.